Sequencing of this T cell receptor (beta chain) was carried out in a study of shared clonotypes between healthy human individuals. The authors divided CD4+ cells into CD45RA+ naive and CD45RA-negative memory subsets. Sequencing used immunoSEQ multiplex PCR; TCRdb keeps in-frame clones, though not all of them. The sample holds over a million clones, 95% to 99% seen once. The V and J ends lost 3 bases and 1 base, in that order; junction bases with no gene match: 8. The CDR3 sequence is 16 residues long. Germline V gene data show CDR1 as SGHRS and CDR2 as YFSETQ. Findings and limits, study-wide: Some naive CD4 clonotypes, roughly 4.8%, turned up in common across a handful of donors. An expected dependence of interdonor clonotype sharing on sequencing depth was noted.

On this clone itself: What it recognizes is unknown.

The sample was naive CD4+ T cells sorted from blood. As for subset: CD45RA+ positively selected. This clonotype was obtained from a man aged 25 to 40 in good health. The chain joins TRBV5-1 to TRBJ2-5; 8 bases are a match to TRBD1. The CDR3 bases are TGCGCCAGCAGCTGGGGCCCGACAGGGGTCCAAGAGACCCAGTACTTC. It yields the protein CASSWGPTGVQETQYF. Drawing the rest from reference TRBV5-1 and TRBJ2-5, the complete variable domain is KAGVTQTPRYLIKTRGQQVTLSCSPISGHRSVSWYQQTPGQGLQFLFEYFSETQRNKGNFPGRFSGRQFSNSRSEMNVSTLELGDSALYLCASSWGPTGVQETQYFGPGTRLLVL.